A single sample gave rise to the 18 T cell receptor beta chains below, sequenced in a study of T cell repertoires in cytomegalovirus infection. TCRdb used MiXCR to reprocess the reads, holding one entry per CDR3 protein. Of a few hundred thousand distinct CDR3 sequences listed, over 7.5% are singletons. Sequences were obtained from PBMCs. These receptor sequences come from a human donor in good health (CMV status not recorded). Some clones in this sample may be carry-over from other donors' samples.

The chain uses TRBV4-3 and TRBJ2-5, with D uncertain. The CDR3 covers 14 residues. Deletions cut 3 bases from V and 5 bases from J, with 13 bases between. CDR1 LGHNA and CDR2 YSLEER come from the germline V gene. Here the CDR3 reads CASSQASFGETQYF. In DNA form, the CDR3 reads TGCGCCAGCAGCCAGGCCTCTTTTGGGGAGACCCAGTACTTC.

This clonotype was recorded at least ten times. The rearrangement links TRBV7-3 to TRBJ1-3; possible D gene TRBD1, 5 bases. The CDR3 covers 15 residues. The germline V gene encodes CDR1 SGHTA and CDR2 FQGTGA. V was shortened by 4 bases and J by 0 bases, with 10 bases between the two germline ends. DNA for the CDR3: TGTGCCAGCAGCTCGGGACCGAGCTCTGGAAACACCATATATTTT. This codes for CASSSGPSSGNTIYF.

CDR3 sequence (DNA): TGCGCCAGCAGCCAAGGCCGGAGCACAGATACGCAGTATTTT. This sequence encodes CASSQGRSTDTQYF. V usage is TRBV4-1 and J usage is TRBJ2-3, with no clear D. The CDR3 length is 14 residues. Germline assignment: CDR1 MGHRA and CDR2 YSYEKL. V was trimmed by 1 base and J by 0 bases, leaving 5 bases between them.

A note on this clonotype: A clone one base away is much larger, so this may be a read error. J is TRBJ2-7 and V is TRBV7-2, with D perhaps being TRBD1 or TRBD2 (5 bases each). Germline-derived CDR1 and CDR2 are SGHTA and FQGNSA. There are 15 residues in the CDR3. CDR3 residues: CVSSFGARRIHEQYF. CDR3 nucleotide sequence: TGTGTCAGCAGCTTCGGGGCACGGAGGATCCACGAGCAGTACTTC.

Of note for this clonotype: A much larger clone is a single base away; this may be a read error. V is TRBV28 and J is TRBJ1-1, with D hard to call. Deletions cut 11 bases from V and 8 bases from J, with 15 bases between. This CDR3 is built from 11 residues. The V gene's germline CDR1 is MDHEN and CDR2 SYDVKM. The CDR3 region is CACQVYQEAFF. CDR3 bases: TGTGCCTGCCAAGTTTACCAAGAAGCTTTCTTT.

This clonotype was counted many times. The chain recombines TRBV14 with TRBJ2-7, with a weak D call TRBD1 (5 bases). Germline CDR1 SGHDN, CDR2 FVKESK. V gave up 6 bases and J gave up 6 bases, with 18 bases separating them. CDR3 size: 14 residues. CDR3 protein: CASSHNSWGSEQYF. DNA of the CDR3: TGTGCCAGCAGTCACAATTCTTGGGGCAGCGAGCAGTACTTC.

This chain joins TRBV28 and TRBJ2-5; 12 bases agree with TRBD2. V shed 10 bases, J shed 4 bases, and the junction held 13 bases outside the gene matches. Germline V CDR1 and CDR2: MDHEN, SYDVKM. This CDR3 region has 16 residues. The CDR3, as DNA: TGTGCCACCAGATGGAGGGCTAGCGGGAGGGGAGAGACCCAGTACTTC. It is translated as CATRWRASGRGETQYF.

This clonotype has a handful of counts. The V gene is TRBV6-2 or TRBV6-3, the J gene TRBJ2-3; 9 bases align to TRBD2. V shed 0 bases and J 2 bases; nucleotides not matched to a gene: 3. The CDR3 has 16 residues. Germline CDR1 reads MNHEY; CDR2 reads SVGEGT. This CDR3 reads CASSYSTSGSTDTQYF. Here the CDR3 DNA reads TGTGCCAGCAGTTACTCGACTAGCGGTTCCACAGATACGCAGTATTTT.

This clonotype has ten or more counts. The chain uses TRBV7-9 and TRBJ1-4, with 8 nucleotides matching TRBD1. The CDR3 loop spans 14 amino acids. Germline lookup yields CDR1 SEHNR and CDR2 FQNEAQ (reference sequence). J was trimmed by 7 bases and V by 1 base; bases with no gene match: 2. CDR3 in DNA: TGTGCCAGCAGCTTAGGGACAGGGAGTGAAAAACTGTTTTTT. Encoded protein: CASSLGTGSEKLFF. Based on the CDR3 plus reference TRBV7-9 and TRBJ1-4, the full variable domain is DTGVSQNPRHKITKRGQNVTFRCDPISEHNRLYWYRQTLGQGPEFLTYFQNEAQLEKSRLLSDRFSAERPKGSFSTLEIQRTEQGDSAMYLCASSLGTGSEKLFFGSGTQLSVL.

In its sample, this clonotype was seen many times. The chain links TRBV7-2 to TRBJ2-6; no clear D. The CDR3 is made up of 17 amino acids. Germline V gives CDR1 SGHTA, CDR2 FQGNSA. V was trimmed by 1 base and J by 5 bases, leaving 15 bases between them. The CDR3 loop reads CASSLETGPMRANVLTF. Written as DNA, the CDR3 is TGTGCCAGCAGCTTAGAAACGGGCCCGATGAGGGCCAACGTCCTGACTTTC.

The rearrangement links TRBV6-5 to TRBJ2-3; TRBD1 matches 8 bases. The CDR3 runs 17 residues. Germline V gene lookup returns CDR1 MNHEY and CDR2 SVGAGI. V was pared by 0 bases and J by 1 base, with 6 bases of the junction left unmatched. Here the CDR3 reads CASSYSIRGRRTDTQYF. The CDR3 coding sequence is TGTGCCAGCAGTTACTCGATCAGGGGGCGGCGCACAGATACGCAGTATTTT.

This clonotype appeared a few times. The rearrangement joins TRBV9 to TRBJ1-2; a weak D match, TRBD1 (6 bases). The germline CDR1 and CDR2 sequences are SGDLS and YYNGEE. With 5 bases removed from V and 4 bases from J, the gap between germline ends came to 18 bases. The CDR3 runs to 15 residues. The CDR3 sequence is CASSISRDMVYGYTF. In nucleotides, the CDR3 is TGTGCCAGCAGTATTTCCCGGGACATGGTCTATGGCTACACCTTC.

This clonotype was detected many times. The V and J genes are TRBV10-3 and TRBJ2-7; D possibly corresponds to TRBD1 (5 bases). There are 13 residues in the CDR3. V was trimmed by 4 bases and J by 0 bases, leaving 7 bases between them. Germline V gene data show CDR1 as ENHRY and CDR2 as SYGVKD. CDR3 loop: CAISVQGSYEQYF. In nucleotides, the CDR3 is TGTGCCATCAGTGTCCAGGGCTCCTACGAGCAGTACTTC.

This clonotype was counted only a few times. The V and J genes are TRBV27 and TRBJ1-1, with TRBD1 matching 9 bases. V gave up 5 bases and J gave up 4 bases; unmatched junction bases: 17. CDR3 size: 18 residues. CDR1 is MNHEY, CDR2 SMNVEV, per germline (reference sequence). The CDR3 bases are TGTGCCAGCAGTATTGCCCCGGGACAGGGAGAAATTGGCACTGAAGCTTTCTTT. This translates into CASSIAPGQGEIGTEAFF.

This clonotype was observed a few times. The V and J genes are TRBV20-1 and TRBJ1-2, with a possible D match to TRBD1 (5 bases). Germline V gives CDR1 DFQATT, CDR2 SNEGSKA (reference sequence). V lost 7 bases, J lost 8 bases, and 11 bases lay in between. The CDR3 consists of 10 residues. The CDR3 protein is CSGGDRGYTF. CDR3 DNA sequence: TGCAGTGGAGGGGATCGCGGCTACACCTTC.

This CDR3 reads CASRVDTYEQYF. CDR3 nucleotides: TGTGCCAGCAGGGTGGACACCTACGAGCAGTACTTC. The chain links TRBV6-8 to TRBJ2-7; D is perhaps TRBD1 (5 bases). With 6 bases removed from V and 2 bases from J, the gap between germline ends came to 8 bases. Germline values: CDR1 MNHGY, CDR2 SAAAGT. The CDR3 runs 12 residues.

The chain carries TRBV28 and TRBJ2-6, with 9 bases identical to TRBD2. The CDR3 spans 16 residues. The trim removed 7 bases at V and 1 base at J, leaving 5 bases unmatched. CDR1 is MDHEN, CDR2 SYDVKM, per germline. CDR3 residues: CASKSGRSSGANVLTF. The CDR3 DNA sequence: TGTGCCAGCAAAAGCGGGAGGTCGTCTGGGGCCAACGTCCTGACTTTC.

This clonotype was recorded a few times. The CDR3 region has the DNA TGCAGTGCTAGAAGGGCTAGAGGGAGCCGGTGGAATGAGCAGTTCTTC. This gives the protein CSARRARGSRWNEQFF. The J gene is TRBJ2-1, the V gene TRBV20-1, with a possible D match to TRBD2 (5 bases). The CDR3 extends over 16 amino acids. Germline V gene sequence: CDR1 DFQATT, CDR2 SNEGSKA (reference sequence). Deletions cut 2 bases from V and 7 bases from J, with 21 bases between.